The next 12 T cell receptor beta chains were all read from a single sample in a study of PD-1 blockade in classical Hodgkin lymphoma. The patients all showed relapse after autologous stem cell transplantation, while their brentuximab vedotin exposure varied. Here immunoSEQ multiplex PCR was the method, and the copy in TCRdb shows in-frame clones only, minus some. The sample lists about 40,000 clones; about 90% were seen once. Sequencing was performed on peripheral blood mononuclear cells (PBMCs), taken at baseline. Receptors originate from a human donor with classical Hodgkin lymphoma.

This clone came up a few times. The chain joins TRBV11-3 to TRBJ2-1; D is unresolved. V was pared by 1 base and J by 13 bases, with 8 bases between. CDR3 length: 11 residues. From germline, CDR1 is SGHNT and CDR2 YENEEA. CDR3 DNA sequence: TGTGCCAGCAGCTTAGCGGTCTGCCAGTTCTTC. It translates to CASSLAVCQFF.

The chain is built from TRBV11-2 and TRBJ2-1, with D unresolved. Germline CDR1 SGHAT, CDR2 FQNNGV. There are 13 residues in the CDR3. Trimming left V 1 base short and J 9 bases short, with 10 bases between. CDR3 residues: CASSLGRWGEQFF. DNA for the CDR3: TGTGCCAGCAGCTTAGGGCGCTGGGGTGAGCAGTTCTTC.

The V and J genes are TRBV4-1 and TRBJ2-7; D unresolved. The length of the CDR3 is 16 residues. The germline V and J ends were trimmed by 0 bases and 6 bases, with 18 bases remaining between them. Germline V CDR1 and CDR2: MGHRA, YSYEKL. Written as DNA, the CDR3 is TGCGCCAGCAGCCAAGAAAGAACGACACTACAGCTCGAGCAGTACTTC. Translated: CASSQERTTLQLEQYF.

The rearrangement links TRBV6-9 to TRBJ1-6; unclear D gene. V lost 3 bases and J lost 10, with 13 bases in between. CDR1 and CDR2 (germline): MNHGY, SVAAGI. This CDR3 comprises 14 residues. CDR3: CASSYSSRLSPLHF. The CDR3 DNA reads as TGTGCCAGCAGTTACTCGTCCCGATTATCACCCCTCCACTTT.

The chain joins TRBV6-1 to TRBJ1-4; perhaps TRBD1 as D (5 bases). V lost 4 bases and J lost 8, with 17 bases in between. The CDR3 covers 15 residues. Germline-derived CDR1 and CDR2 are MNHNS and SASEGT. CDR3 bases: TGTGCCAGCAGTGGGGGACGGATAATTAACGAAAAACTGTTTTTT. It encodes CASSGGRIINEKLFF.

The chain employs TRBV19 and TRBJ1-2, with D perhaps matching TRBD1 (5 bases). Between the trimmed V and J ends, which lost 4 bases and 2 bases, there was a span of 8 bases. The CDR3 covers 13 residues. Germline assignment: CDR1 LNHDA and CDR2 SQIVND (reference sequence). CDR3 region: CASSTNRNYGYTF. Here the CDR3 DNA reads TGTGCCAGTAGTACGAACAGGAACTATGGCTACACCTTC.

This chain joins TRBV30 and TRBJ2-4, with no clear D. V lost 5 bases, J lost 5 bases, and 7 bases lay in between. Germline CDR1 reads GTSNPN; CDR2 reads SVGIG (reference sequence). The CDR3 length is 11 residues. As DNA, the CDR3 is TGTGCCTGGGACAAACAAAACATTCAGTACTTC. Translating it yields CAWDKQNIQYF.

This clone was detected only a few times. Here the CDR3 DNA reads TGTGCTAGTGGGGGGACTGGGATGGGAAACACCATATATTTT. This codes for CASGGTGMGNTIYF. The chain has TRBV12-5 and TRBJ1-3; D possibly corresponds to TRBD1 (5 bases). This CDR3 has 14 amino acids. The V gene lost 6 bases and the J gene lost 4 bases, with 13 bases spanning the gap. CDR1 and CDR2 (germline): LGHNT, FRNRAP.

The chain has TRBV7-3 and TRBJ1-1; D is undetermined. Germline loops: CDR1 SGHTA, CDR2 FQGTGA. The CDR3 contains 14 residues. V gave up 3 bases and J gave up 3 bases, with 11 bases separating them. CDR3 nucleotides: TGTGCCAGCAGCTTGAGAGGGAGGGACACTGAAGCTTTCTTT. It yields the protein CASSLRGRDTEAFF.

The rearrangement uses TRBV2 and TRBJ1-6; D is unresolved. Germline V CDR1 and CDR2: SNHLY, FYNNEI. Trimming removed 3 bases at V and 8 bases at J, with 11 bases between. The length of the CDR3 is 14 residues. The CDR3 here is CASSDFLRDSPLHF. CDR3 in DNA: TGTGCCAGCAGTGACTTTCTCCGTGATTCACCCCTCCACTTT.

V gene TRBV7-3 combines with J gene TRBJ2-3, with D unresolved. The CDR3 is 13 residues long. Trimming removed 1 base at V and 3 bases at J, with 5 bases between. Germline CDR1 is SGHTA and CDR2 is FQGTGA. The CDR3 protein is CASSLSGTDTQYF. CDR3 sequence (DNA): TGTGCCAGCAGCTTAAGTGGAACAGATACGCAGTATTTT.

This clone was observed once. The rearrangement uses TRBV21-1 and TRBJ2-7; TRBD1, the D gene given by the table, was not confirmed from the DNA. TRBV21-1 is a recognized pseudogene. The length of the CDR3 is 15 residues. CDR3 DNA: TGTGCCAGCAAGGCGGAGGGACAGGGAAGGGGCGAGCAGTACTTC. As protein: CASKAEGQGRGEQYF.